Below, one T cell receptor beta chain is given with its context. Its specificity is not known. Autoimmune disease history or systemic immunosuppression led to patients being barred. The entry originates in a study of OX40 agonist ivuxolimab in advanced cancers. Overall study: Ivuxolimab, an antibody that agonizes OX40 (CD134), was administered to the patients. Partial responses were achieved by three patients, of whom one had hepatocellular carcinoma and two had cutaneous melanoma. The study, taken as a whole, reports: Within 6 weeks, CD4+ and CD8+ blood T cells expanded clonally at 0.1 to 3.0 mg/kg.

This CDR3 has 13 residues. The ends were cut back, 10 bases at V and 4 bases at J, with 14 bases in the middle. Germline lookup yields CDR1 MNHNS and CDR2 SASEGT. Repertoires were generated with immunoSEQ multiplex PCR, while TCRdb's copy carries only in-frame clones and drops some. The table lists 30,000 to 40,000 clones, 82% of them singletons, with roughly 21% in the top ten. J is TRBJ2-1 and V is TRBV6-1; D unclear. The TCR sequence derives from an adult with an advanced solid tumor such as melanoma, head and neck, liver or kidney cancer. The material was CD4+ or CD8+ T cells sorted from blood, obtained in a trial of the OX40 agonist ivuxolimab. CDR3 sequence (DNA): TGTGCCACCCACTTTTTCGGTTACAATGAGCAGTTCTTC. This gives the protein CATHFFGYNEQFF.